Here is one TCR beta chain with its context. In the original processing: Using reference gene primer amplification, nucleated cell counts were estimated. Measured with immunoSEQ multiplex PCR; TCRdb has only the in-frame clones, and not every one. For V, J and clone size, that table is used; D and trimming come from the DNA. Of approximately 170,000 clones in the sample, approximately 86% were seen once. There are 15 residues in the CDR3. From germline, CDR1 is KGHSH and CDR2 LQKENI. Trimming cost V 3 bases and J 7 bases; bases outside gene matches: 6. While infection was still active, Seattle patients were enrolled and then followed longitudinally. This sample is part of a study of blood T cell repertoires in COVID-19. Study context: Acute and convalescent COVID-19 samples came from the United States, Italy and Spain. Sources were T cells, B-cell-depleted T cells, or PBMCs; the material itself was cDNA or gDNA.

Material for sequencing was peripheral blood. V is TRBV18 and J is TRBJ1-6, with 7 bases that match TRBD1. This sequence was found in an elderly woman with COVID-19, enrolled during active disease. CDR3 loop: CASSPQDRANSPLHF. The CDR3 nucleotides are TGTGCCAGCTCACCTCAAGACAGGGCAAATTCACCCCTCCACTTT.